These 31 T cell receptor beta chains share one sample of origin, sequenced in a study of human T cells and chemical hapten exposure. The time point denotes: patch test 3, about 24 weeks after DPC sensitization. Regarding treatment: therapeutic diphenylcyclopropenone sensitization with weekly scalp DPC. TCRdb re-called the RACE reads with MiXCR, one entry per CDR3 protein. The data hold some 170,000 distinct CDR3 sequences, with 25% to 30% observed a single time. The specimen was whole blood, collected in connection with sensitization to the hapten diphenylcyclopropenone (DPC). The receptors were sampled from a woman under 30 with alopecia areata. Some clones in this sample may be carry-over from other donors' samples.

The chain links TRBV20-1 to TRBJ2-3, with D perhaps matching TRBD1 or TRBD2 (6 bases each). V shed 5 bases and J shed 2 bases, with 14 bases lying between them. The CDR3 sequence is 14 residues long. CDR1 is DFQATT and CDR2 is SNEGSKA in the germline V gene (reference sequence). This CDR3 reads CSAGGGTFTDTQYF. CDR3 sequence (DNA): TGCAGTGCTGGGGGCGGGACATTCACAGATACGCAGTATTTT.

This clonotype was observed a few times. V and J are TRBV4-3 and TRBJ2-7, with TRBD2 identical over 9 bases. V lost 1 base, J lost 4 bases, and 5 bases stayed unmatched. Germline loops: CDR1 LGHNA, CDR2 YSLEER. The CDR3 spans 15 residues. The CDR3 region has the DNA TGCGCCAGCAGCCAAGTCAGACTAGCGGTATACGAGCAGTACTTC. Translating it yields CASSQVRLAVYEQYF.

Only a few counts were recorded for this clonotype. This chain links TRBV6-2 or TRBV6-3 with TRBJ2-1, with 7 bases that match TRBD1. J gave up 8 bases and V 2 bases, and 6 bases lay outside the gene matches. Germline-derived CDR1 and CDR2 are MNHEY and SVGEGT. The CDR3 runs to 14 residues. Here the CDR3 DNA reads TGTGCCAGCAGTTACACGGACAGGCTGCATGAGCAGTTCTTC. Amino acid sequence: CASSYTDRLHEQFF.

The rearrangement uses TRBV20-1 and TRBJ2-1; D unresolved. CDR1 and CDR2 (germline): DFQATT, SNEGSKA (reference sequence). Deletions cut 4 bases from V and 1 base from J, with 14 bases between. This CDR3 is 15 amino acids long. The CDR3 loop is CSAKDVGPSYNEQFF. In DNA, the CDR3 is TGCAGTGCTAAAGACGTCGGTCCATCCTACAATGAGCAGTTCTTC.

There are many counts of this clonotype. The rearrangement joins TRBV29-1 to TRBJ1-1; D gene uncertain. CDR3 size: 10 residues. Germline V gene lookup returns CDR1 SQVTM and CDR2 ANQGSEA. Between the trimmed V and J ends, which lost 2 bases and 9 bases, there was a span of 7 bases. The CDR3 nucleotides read TGCAGCGTTGAAAGAGGACAAGCTTTCTTT. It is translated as CSVERGQAFF.

This chain's CDR3 is CASSRRGLREPTDTQYF. The CDR3, as DNA: TGTGCCAGCAGCCGGAGGGGACTCAGGGAGCCCACAGATACGCAGTATTTT. This chain joins TRBV7-8 and TRBJ2-3; maybe TRBD2 (6 bases). The CDR3 covers 17 residues. The germline V gene has CDR1 SGHVS and CDR2 FQNEAQ. Deletions cut 5 bases from V and 2 bases from J, with 20 bases between.

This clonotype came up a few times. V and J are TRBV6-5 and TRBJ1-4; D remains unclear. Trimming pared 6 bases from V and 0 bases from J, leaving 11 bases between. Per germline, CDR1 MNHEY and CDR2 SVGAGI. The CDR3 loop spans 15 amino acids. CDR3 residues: CASSTNYATNEKLFF. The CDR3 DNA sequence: TGTGCCAGCAGCACAAACTATGCAACTAATGAAAAACTGTTTTTT.

DNA for the CDR3: TGTGCCAGCAGTGATAGTTTGACCGGGGAGCTGTTTTTT. Translated: CASSDSLTGELFF. The chain is built from TRBV25-1 and TRBJ2-2; D unresolved. V was trimmed by 3 bases and J by 5 bases, leaving 7 bases between them. Germline V lookup: CDR1 MGHDK, CDR2 SYGVNS. The CDR3 has 13 amino acids. Drawing the rest from reference TRBV25-1 and TRBJ2-2, the complete variable domain is EADIYQTPRYLVIGTGKKITLECSQTMGHDKMYWYQQDPGMELHLIHYSYGVNSTEKGDLSSESTVSRIRTEHFPLTLESARPSHTSQYLCASSDSLTGELFFGEGSRLTVL.

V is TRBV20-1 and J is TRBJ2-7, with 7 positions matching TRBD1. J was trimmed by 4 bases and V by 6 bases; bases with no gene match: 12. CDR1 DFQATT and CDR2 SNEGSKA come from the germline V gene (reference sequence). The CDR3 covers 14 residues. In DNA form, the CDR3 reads TGCAGTGCCCCGGACAGGCAAACAATATACGAGCAGTACTTC. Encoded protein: CSAPDRQTIYEQYF.

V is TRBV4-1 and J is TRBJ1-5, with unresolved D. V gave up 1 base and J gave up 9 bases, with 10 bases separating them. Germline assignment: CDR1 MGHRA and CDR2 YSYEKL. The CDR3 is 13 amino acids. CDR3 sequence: CASSQGARSPQHF. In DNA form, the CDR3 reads TGCGCCAGCAGCCAAGGCGCCCGTTCGCCCCAGCATTTT.

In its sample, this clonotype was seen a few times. CDR3 DNA: TGTGCCACCAGTGACTCGGGACAAGGCCCCAATCAGCCCCAGCATTTT. Translated, it gives CATSDSGQGPNQPQHF. This chain uses TRBV24-1 with TRBJ1-5; D may be TRBD1 (6 bases). V shed 4 bases and J shed 3 bases, with 15 bases lying between them. Germline CDR1 and CDR2: KGHDR and SFDVKD. The CDR3 length is 16 residues.

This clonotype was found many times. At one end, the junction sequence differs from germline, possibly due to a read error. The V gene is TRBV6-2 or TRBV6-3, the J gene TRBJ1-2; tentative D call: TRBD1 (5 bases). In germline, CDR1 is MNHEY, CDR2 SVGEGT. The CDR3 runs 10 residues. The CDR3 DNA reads TGTGCCAGCAGCTCCGGGACCTTCAACTTC. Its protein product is CASSSGTFNF.

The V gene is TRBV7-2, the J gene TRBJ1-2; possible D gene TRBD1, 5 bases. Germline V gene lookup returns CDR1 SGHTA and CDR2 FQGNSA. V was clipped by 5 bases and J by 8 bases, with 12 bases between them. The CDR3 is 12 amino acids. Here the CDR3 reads CASSRDGDGYTF. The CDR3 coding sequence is TGTGCCAGCAGCAGAGATGGGGACGGCTACACCTTC.

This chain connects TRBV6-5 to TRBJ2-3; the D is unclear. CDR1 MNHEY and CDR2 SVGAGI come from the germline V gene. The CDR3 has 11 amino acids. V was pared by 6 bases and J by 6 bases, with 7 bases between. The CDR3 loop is CASRTSDTQYF. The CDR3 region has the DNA TGTGCCAGCAGGACGAGCGATACGCAGTATTTT.

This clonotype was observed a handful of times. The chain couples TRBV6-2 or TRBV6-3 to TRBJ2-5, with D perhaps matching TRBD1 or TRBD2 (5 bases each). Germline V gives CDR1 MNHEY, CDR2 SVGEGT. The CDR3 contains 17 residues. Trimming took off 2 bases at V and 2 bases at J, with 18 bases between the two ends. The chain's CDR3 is CASSYRRGGNLQETQYF. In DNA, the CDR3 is TGTGCCAGCAGTTACCGTCGGGGCGGAAACCTACAAGAGACCCAGTACTTC.

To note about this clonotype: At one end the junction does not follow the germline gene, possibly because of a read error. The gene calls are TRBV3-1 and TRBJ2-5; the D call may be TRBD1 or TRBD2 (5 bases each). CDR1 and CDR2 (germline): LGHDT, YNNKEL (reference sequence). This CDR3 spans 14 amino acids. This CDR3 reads CASSQEGRQETQYF. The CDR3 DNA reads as TGTGCCAGCAGTCAAGAGGGACGACAAGAGACCCAGTACTTC.

This CDR3 is CASSSLAGQNTEAFF. In DNA form, the CDR3 reads TGTGCCAGCAGCTCCTTGGCGGGTCAGAACACTGAAGCTTTCTTT. This sequence joins TRBV11-2 and TRBJ1-1; D not certain. The CDR3 is 15 amino acids. The germline V gene encodes CDR1 SGHAT and CDR2 FQNNGV. Trimming removed 4 bases from V and 1 base from J, with 13 bases in between.

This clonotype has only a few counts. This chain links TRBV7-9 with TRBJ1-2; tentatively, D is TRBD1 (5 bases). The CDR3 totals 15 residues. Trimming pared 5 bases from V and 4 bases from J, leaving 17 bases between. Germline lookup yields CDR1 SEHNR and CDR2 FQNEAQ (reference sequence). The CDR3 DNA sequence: TGTGCCAGCAGCCAGGAGGGGCGGTGGGGCTATGGCTACACCTTC. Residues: CASSQEGRWGYGYTF.

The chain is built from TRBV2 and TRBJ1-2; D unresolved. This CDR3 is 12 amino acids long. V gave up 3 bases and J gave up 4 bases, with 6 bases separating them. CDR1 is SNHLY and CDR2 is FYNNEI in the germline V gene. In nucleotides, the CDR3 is TGTGCCAGCAGTGATTTCCTCTATGGCTACACCTTC. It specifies CASSDFLYGYTF.

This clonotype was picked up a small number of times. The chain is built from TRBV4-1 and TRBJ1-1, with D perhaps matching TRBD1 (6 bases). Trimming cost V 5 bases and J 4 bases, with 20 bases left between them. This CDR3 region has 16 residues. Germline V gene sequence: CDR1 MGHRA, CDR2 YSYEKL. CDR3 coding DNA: TGCGCCAGCAGCGACAGGTTTACGGGGTCGGGCACTGAAGCTTTCTTT. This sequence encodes CASSDRFTGSGTEAFF.

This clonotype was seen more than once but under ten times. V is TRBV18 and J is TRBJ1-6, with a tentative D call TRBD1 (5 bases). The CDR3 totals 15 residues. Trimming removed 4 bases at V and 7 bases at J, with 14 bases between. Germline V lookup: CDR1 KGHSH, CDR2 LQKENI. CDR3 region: CASSHLRDQNSPLHF. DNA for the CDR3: TGTGCCAGCTCACACCTCCGGGACCAAAATTCACCCCTCCACTTT.

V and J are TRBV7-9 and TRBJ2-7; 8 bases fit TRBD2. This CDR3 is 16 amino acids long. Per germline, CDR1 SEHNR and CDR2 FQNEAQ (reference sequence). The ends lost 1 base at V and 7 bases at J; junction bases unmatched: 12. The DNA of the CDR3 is TGTGCCAGCAGCTTAGGGTCGGGACTAGTCGCGAGAGAGCAGTACTTC. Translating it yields CASSLGSGLVAREQYF. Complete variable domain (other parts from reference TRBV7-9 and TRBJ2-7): DTGVSQNPRHKITKRGQNVTFRCDPISEHNRLYWYRQTLGQGPEFLTYFQNEAQLEKSRLLSDRFSAERPKGSFSTLEIQRTEQGDSAMYLCASSLGSGLVAREQYFGPGTRLTVT.

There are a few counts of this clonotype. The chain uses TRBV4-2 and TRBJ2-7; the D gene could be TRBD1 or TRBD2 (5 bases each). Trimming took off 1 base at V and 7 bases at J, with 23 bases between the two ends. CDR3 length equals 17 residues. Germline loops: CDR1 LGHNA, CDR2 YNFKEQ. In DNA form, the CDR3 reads TGTGCCAGCAGCCAAGTACGCCTTAAGGGGCCCTCGGGGGAGCAGTACTTC. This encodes CASSQVRLKGPSGEQYF.

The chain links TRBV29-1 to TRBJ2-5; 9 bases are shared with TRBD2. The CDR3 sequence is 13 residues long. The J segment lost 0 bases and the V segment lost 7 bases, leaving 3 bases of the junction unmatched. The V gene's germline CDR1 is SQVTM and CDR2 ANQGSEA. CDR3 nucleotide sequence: TGCAGCGGTAGCGGGGGAAACCAAGAGACCCAGTACTTC. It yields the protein CSGSGGNQETQYF.

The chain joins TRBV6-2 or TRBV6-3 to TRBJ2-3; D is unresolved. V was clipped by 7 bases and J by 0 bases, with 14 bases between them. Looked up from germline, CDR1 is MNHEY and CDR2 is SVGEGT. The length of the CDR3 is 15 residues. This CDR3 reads CASTPDGVSTDTQYF. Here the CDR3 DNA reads TGTGCCAGCACCCCGGATGGCGTTAGCACAGATACGCAGTATTTT.

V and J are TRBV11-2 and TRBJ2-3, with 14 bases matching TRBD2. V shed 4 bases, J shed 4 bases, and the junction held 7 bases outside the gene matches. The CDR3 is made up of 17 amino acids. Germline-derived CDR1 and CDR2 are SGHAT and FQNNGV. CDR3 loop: CASSSRLAGGTPDTQYF. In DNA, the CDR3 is TGTGCCAGCAGCTCCCGACTAGCGGGAGGGACCCCAGATACGCAGTATTTT.

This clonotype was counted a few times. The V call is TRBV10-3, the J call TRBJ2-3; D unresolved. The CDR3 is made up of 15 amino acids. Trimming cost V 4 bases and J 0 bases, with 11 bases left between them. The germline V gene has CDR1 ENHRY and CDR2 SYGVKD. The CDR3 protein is CAISVASPSTDTQYF. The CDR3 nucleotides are TGTGCCATCAGTGTGGCGTCACCTAGCACAGATACGCAGTATTTT.

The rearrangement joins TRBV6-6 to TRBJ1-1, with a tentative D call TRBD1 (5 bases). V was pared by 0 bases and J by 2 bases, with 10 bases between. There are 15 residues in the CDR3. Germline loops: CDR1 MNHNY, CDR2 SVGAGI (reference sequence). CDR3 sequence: CASSYSRQGNTEAFF. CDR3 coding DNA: TGTGCCAGCAGTTACTCGCGGCAGGGAAACACTGAAGCTTTCTTT.

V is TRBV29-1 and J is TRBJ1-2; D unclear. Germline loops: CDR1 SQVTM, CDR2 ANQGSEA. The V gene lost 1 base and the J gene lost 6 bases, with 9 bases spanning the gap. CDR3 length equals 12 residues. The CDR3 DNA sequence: TGCAGCGTTGAAGGGGCCATGAATGGCTACACCTTC. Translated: CSVEGAMNGYTF.

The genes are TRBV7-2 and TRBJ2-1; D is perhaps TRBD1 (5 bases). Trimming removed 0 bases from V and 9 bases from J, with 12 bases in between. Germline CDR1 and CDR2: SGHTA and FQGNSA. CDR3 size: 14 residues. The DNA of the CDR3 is TGTGCCAGCAGCTTAGCGGGGCTCCACATTGAGCAGTTCTTC. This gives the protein CASSLAGLHIEQFF. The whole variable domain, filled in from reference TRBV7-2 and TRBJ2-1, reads GAGVSQSPSNKVTEKGKDVELRCDPISGHTALYWYRQSLGQGLEFLIYFQGNSAPDKSGLPSDRFSAERTGGSVSTLTIQRTQQEDSAVYLCASSLAGLHIEQFFGPGTRLTVL.

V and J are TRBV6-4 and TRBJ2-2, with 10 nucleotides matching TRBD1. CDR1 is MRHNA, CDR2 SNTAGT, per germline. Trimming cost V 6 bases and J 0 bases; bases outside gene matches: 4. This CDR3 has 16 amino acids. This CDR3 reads CASSRQGAANTGELFF. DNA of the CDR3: TGTGCCAGCAGCCGACAGGGGGCTGCGAACACCGGGGAGCTGTTTTTT.